The source of this T cell receptor (beta chain) is a study of blood T cell repertoires in COVID-19. Study details: Samples representing acute and convalescent COVID-19 were sourced from the United States, Italy and Spain.

Assay used: immunoSEQ multiplex PCR; TCRdb lists only in-frame clones, some missing. The top ten clones hold less than 1.5% of a sample with 100,000 to 140,000 clones, 75% to 95% of them seen once. The CDR3 is 12 residues long. CDR1 is SGDLS, CDR2 YYNGEE, per germline. After removal of 4 bases from V and 9 bases from J, the junction contained 3 bases not matched to a gene. The rearrangement links TRBV9 to TRBJ2-1; 8 positions match TRBD2. This clonotype was obtained from a woman between 25 and 40 years old with acute or convalescent COVID-19. The source material was peripheral blood. As DNA, the CDR3 is TGTGCCAGCAGCCCCGGGAGGGGTGAGCAGTTCTTC. This sequence encodes CASSPGRGEQFF.